This T cell receptor (beta chain) was sequenced for a study of shared clonotypes between healthy human individuals. Study context: A donor's plate count was three for CD4 naive and three for CD4 memory; CD8 naive had two and CD8 memory one.

Germline CDR1 is MGHDK and CDR2 is SYGVNS. There are 16 residues in the CDR3. Trimming took 5 bases from V and 7 from J; bases not matched to a gene: 12. Measured with immunoSEQ multiplex PCR; TCRdb has only the in-frame clones, and not every one. The data contain over a million clones, around 97% of them singletons. Material: naive CD4+ T cells sorted from blood. The subset: CD45RA+ positively selected. The chain combines TRBV25-1 with TRBJ2-3; 10 bases agree with TRBD2. The receptor's source is a man under 40 in good health. The CDR3 loop reads CASSLLAGAWGNTQYF. In nucleotides, the CDR3 is TGTGCCAGCAGTTTGCTAGCGGGGGCCTGGGGGAATACGCAGTATTTT.